Below are 25 T cell receptor beta chains sequenced from a single sample in a study of CD8 T cells in Susac syndrome. Random hexamers served to reverse transcribe roughly 0.5 to 1 ug RNA. TCRdb used MiXCR to reprocess the immunoSEQ multiplex PCR reads, holding one entry per CDR3 protein. The sample lists just under 150,000 distinct CDR3 sequences; 94% were seen once. Input material: CD4+ T cells from PBMCs. The origin of the receptors is a human donor in good health.

The sample holds a few counts of this clonotype. V and J are TRBV18 and TRBJ2-7; TRBD2 is a possible D gene (6 bases). Germline V gene sequence: CDR1 KGHSH, CDR2 LQKENI. The CDR3 consists of 15 residues. Trimming removed 1 base from V and 1 base from J, with 11 bases in between. The CDR3 protein is CASSPQFGGSYEQYF. The CDR3 DNA follows: TGTGCCAGCTCACCACAGTTCGGGGGATCCTACGAGCAGTACTTC.

V usage is TRBV10-1 and J usage is TRBJ2-4; D tentatively fits TRBD1 or TRBD2 (5 bases each). This CDR3 is built from 15 residues. V lost 3 bases and J lost 6, with 15 bases in between. CDR1 is WNHNN, CDR2 SYGVQD, per germline (reference sequence). CDR3 sequence reads: CASSEAGSGGNIQYF. The CDR3 DNA is TGCGCCAGCAGTGAAGCTGGGAGTGGGGGAAACATTCAGTACTTC.

The gene calls are TRBV5-1 and TRBJ2-3, with a tentative D call TRBD2 (6 bases). CDR3 length: 18 residues. Trimming stripped 2 bases from V and 2 bases from J, with 21 bases between. Looked up from germline, CDR1 is SGHRS and CDR2 is YFSETQ. The CDR3 spells CASSFPEDFGGITDTQYF. In nucleotides, the CDR3 is TGCGCCAGCAGCTTCCCCGAGGACTTTGGCGGGATCACAGATACGCAGTATTTT.

This clonotype showed up just once. V is TRBV2 and J is TRBJ2-7; 7 bases are a match to TRBD2. CDR3 length: 14 residues. The germline CDR1 and CDR2 sequences are SNHLY and FYNNEI. Unmatched junction bases numbered 8, after V lost 5 bases and J lost 4 bases. In DNA, the CDR3 is TGTGCCAGCAGTCAGGAGCGGGAATCGTACGAGCAGTACTTC. Amino acids: CASSQERESYEQYF.

The rearrangement links TRBV5-4 to TRBJ2-1; D is uncertain. Looked up from germline, CDR1 is SGHNT and CDR2 is YYREEE (reference sequence). The V and J ends lost 0 bases and 0 bases respectively, with 7 bases between them. This CDR3 comprises 15 residues. In nucleotides, the CDR3 is TGTGCCAGCAGCTTGGACCGAAGCTCCTACAATGAGCAGTTCTTC. This codes for CASSLDRSSYNEQFF.

J is TRBJ1-5 and V is TRBV5-1, with 8 positions matching TRBD1. CDR3 size: 14 residues. V dropped 4 bases and J dropped 7; count of bases not matched to a gene: 7. CDR1 is SGHRS and CDR2 is YFSETQ in the germline V gene. CDR3 sequence reads: CASSPGTGRQPQHF. The CDR3 DNA follows: TGCGCCAGCAGCCCTGGGACAGGTAGGCAGCCCCAGCATTTT.

The chain couples TRBV5-4 to TRBJ2-1; TRBD1 is a possible D gene (6 bases). The CDR3 spans 14 residues. V gave up 5 bases and J gave up 6 bases, with 15 bases separating them. Germline CDR1 SGHNT, CDR2 YYREEE (reference sequence). In nucleotides, the CDR3 is TGTGCCAGCAGGGACAGTCTAGTTTCCAATGAGCAGTTCTTC. This sequence encodes CASRDSLVSNEQFF.

The gene calls are TRBV12-3 or TRBV12-4 and TRBJ2-1; D is undetermined. V lost 5 bases and J lost 7, with 15 bases in between. CDR3 length equals 14 residues. CDR3 loop: CASSLGRYMNEQFF. DNA of the CDR3: TGTGCCAGCAGTCTCGGACGCTACATGAATGAGCAGTTCTTC.

The chain carries TRBV5-4 and TRBJ2-1; D is perhaps TRBD2 (7 bases). CDR3 length: 13 residues. The germline V gene has CDR1 SGHNT and CDR2 YYREEE (reference sequence). V was clipped by 0 bases and J by 9 bases, with 10 bases between them. The CDR3 nucleotides are TGTGCCAGCAGCTTGGACAGGGAGGGTGAGCAGTTCTTC. Translation: CASSLDREGEQFF.

The chain is built from TRBV4-2 and TRBJ1-1, with 9 bases fitting TRBD1. The CDR3 sequence is 13 residues long. Losses at the gene ends were 3 bases for V and 6 bases for J; bases not matched to a gene: 2. Germline V gene lookup returns CDR1 LGHNA and CDR2 YNFKEQ. CDR3 region: CASSQDRGAEAFF. The CDR3, as DNA: TGTGCCAGCAGCCAGGACAGGGGAGCTGAAGCTTTCTTT.

Here the CDR3 reads CASSSQREGSDTQYF. The CDR3 DNA is TGTGCCAGCAGCTCCCAACGGGAGGGGTCAGATACGCAGTATTTT. V usage is TRBV5-4 and J usage is TRBJ2-3, with 8 bases aligning to TRBD2. CDR1 is SGHNT and CDR2 is YYREEE in the germline V gene (reference sequence). Trimming at V came to 3 bases and at J to 4 bases, leaving 7 bases not matched to a gene. This CDR3 is 15 amino acids long.

The chain joins TRBV5-1 to TRBJ2-1; 13 bases map to TRBD2. From germline, CDR1 is SGHRS and CDR2 YFSETQ. The CDR3 spans 15 residues. With V trimmed by 2 bases and J by 10 bases, 6 bases remained unmatched. The CDR3 here is CASSFGTSGIGEQFF. CDR3 coding DNA: TGCGCCAGCAGCTTCGGGACTAGCGGGATAGGGGAGCAGTTCTTC.

This rearrangement joins TRBV27 to TRBJ1-2; unclear D gene. This CDR3 comprises 13 residues. Germline V lookup: CDR1 MNHEY, CDR2 SMNVEV (reference sequence). V was trimmed by 6 bases and J by 4 bases, leaving 12 bases between them. The CDR3 here is CASSSLGTYGYTF. The DNA of the CDR3 is TGTGCCAGCAGCTCCTTGGGCACCTATGGCTACACCTTC.

The J gene is TRBJ2-2, the V gene TRBV5-1; tentatively, D is TRBD2 (6 bases). The CDR3 sequence is 16 residues long. V was clipped by 0 bases and J by 1 base, with 10 bases between them. Germline V gene lookup returns CDR1 SGHRS and CDR2 YFSETQ. CDR3 DNA sequence: TGCGCCAGCAGCTTGGCCGGAGGGTTGAACACCGGGGAGCTGTTTTTT. This sequence encodes CASSLAGGLNTGELFF.

The gene calls are TRBV28 and TRBJ1-2; D call uncertain. Deletions cut 5 bases from V and 0 bases from J, with 16 bases between. The CDR3 consists of 16 residues. Germline V CDR1 and CDR2: MDHEN, SYDVKM. Written as DNA, the CDR3 is TGTGCCAGCAGTATCTCCTTGGGCAGAGCTAACTATGGCTACACCTTC. This sequence encodes CASSISLGRANYGYTF.

The chain links TRBV29-1 to TRBJ1-1, with D unclear. CDR3 length: 12 residues. V shed 1 base and J shed 4 bases, with 7 bases lying between them. Germline CDR1 reads SQVTM; CDR2 reads ANQGSEA. The CDR3 DNA reads as TGCAGCGTTGAAGTAGGTAGCACTGAAGCTTTCTTT. Translating gives CSVEVGSTEAFF.

The chain joins TRBV2 to TRBJ1-5; the D is unclear. Per the germline V gene, CDR1 is SNHLY and CDR2 is FYNNEI. Trimming removed 1 base from V and 1 base from J, with 8 bases in between. This CDR3 comprises 15 residues. The CDR3 loop is CASSEEAASNQPQHF. Written as DNA, the CDR3 is TGTGCCAGCAGTGAAGAGGCAGCGAGCAATCAGCCCCAGCATTTT.

V and J are TRBV30 and TRBJ2-5; possible D gene TRBD1, 7 bases. CDR1 is GTSNPN, CDR2 SVGIG, per germline (reference sequence). The CDR3 runs 13 residues. V was pared by 3 bases and J by 5 bases, with 13 bases between. CDR3 in DNA: TGTGCCTGGAGGAAGACAGGGAGGGAGACCCAGTACTTC. Its translation: CAWRKTGRETQYF.

The chain couples TRBV4-1 to TRBJ2-5; D remains unclear. CDR3 length: 13 amino acids. Trimming stripped 6 bases from V and 5 bases from J, with 13 bases between. The V gene's germline CDR1 is MGHRA and CDR2 YSYEKL. The chain's CDR3 is CASSLGPPETQYF. CDR3 nucleotides: TGCGCCAGCAGTTTGGGTCCTCCGGAGACCCAGTACTTC.

V usage is TRBV10-3 and J usage is TRBJ1-1; no clear D gene. CDR3 length: 13 residues. Germline V gene lookup returns CDR1 ENHRY and CDR2 SYGVKD. V dropped 8 bases and J dropped 2 bases, with 12 bases sitting between them. For the CDR3, the DNA is TGTGCCATCTCAGTAAACGGAAACACTGAAGCTTTCTTT. Translation: CAISVNGNTEAFF.

The CDR3 DNA sequence: TGCAGCGCCAAACAGGGCTCCAATGAGCAGTTCTTC. Its protein product is CSAKQGSNEQFF. This chain connects TRBV29-1 to TRBJ2-1, with D tentatively TRBD1 (6 bases). The CDR3 has 12 amino acids. CDR1 is SQVTM and CDR2 is ANQGSEA in the germline V gene. With 7 bases removed from V and 6 bases from J, the gap between germline ends came to 13 bases.

The sample holds one count of this clonotype. V and J are TRBV12-3 or TRBV12-4 and TRBJ1-5, with D possibly being TRBD1 (6 bases). This CDR3 spans 14 amino acids. V shed 3 bases and J shed 5 bases, with 11 bases lying between them. The CDR3, as DNA: TGTGCCAGCAGTTTGACGGGGGGCGATCAGCCCCAGCATTTT. Its protein is CASSLTGGDQPQHF.

The J gene is TRBJ1-1, the V gene TRBV30, with TRBD1 as a possible D gene (6 bases). Germline V gene lookup returns CDR1 GTSNPN and CDR2 SVGIG (reference sequence). V gave up 6 bases and J gave up 5 bases, with 22 bases separating them. This CDR3 is 15 amino acids long. CDR3 residues: CACPRWGAPSTEAFF. CDR3 bases: TGTGCCTGCCCTCGGTGGGGGGCCCCGAGTACTGAAGCTTTCTTT.

The V and J genes are TRBV1 and TRBJ2-7; the table's D call, TRBD1, was not checked against the DNA. TRBV1 is designated a pseudogene. The CDR3 runs 16 residues. As DNA, the CDR3 is TGCACCAGCAGCCAAGATCGTCAGGACATTACCTACGAGCAGTACTTC. Translating it yields CTSSQDRQDITYEQYF.

The chain combines TRBV30 with TRBJ1-1; D possibly corresponds to TRBD1 (5 bases). The CDR3 runs 15 residues. V was cut by 0 bases and J by 0 bases, with 11 bases left in between. Per the germline V gene, CDR1 is GTSNPN and CDR2 is SVGIG (reference sequence). CDR3 protein: CAWSVRTLLNTEAFF. DNA of the CDR3: TGTGCCTGGAGTGTACGGACACTTTTGAACACTGAAGCTTTCTTT.